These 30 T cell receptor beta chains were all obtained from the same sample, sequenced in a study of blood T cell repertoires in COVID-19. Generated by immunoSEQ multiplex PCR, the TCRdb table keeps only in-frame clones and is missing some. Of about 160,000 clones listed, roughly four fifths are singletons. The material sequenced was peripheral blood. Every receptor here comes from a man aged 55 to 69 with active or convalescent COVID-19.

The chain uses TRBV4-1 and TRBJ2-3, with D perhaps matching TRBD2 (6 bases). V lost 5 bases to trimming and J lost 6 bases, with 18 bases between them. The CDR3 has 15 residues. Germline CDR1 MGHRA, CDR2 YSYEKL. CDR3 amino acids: CASSYGTRSGDTQYF. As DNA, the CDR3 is TGCGCCAGCAGCTACGGGACCCGAAGCGGGGATACGCAGTATTTT.

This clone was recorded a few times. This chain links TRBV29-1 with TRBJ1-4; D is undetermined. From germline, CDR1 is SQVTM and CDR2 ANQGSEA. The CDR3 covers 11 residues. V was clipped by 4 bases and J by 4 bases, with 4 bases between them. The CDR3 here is CSVAVNEKLFF. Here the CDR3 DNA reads TGCAGCGTTGCGGTTAATGAAAAACTGTTTTTT.

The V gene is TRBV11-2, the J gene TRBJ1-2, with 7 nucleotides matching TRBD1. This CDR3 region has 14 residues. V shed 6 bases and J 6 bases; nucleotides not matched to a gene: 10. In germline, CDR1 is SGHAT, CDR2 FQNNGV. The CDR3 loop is CASRRPGQLNGYTF. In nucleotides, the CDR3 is TGTGCCAGCAGACGGCCGGGACAGTTAAATGGCTACACCTTC.

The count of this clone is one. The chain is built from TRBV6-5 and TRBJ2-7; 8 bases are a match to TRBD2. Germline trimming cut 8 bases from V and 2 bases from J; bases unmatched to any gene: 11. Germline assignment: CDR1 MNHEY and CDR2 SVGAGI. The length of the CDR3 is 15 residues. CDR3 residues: CASQHPAGGTYEQYF. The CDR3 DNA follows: TGTGCCAGCCAGCATCCGGCGGGAGGAACCTACGAGCAGTACTTC.

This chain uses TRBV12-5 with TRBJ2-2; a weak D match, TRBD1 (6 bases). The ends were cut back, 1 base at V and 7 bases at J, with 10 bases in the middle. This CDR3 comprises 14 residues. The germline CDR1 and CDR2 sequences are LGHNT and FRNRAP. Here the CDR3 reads CASGLGQASGELFF. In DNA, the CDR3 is TGTGCTAGTGGTTTGGGACAGGCTAGCGGGGAGCTGTTTTTT.

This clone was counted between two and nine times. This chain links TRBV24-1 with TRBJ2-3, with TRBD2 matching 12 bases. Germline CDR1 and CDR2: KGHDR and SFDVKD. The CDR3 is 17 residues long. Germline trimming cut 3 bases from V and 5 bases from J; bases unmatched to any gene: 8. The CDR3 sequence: CATSDPRLAGAEDTQYF. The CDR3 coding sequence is TGTGCCACCAGTGATCCAAGACTAGCGGGAGCGGAAGATACGCAGTATTTT.

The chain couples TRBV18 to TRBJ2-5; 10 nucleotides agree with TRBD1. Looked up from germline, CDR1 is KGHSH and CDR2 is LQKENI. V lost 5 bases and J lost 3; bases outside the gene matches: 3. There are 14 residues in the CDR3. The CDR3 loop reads CASSTGTGEETQYF. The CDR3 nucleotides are TGTGCCAGCTCAACCGGGACAGGGGAAGAGACCCAGTACTTC.

CDR3 in amino acids: CASSPRAGFRDTQYF. The CDR3 nucleotides are TGTGCCAGCAGCCCCAGAGCGGGGTTCCGAGATACGCAGTATTTT. This chain uses TRBV7-2 with TRBJ2-3; 7 nucleotides agree with TRBD2. The germline V gene has CDR1 SGHTA and CDR2 FQGNSA. The CDR3 totals 15 residues. Trimming at V came to 5 bases and at J to 5 bases, leaving 10 bases not matched to a gene.

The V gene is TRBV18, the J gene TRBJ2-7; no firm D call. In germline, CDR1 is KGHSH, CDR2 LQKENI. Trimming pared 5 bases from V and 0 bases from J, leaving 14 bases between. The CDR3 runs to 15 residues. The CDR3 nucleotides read TGTGCCAGCTCATCAAACACGTTAACCTCCTACGAGCAGTACTTC. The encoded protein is CASSSNTLTSYEQYF. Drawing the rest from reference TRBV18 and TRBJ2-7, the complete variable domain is NAGVMQNPRHLVRRRGQEARLRCSPMKGHSHVYWYRQLPEEGLKFMVYLQKENIIDESGMPKERFSAEFPKEGPSILRIQQVVRGDSAAYFCASSSNTLTSYEQYFGPGTRLTVT.

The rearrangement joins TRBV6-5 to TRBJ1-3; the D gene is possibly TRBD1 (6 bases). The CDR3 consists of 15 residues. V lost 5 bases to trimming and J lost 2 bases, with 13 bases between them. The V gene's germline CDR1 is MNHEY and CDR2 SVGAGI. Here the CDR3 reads CASSQRQAPGNTIYF. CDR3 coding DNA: TGTGCCAGCAGTCAAAGACAGGCTCCTGGAAACACCATATATTTT.

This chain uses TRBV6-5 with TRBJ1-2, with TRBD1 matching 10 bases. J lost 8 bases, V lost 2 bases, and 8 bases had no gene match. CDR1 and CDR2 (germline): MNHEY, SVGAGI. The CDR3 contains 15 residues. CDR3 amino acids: CASSYGQGVGRGYTF. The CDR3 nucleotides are TGTGCCAGCAGTTACGGACAGGGGGTGGGAAGGGGCTACACCTTC.

DNA for the CDR3: TGTGCCACCAGTGACCAACTAGTACAGGGTGAGCAGTTCTTC. Translated: CATSDQLVQGEQFF. J is TRBJ2-1 and V is TRBV24-1; maybe TRBD1 (6 bases). V lost 4 bases, J lost 9 bases, and 15 bases lay in between. This CDR3 contains 14 residues. Germline V lookup: CDR1 KGHDR, CDR2 SFDVKD.

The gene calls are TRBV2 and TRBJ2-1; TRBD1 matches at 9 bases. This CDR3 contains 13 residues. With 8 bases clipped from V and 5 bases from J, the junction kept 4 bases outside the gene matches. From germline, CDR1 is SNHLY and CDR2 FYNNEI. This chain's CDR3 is CASEGQGDNEQFF. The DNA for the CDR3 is TGTGCCAGCGAGGGACAGGGTGACAATGAGCAGTTCTTC.

The CDR3 reads CASSNVGAGGEQYF. DNA of the CDR3: TGTGCCAGCAGTAACGTTGGTGCCGGGGGCGAGCAGTACTTC. The V and J genes are TRBV28 and TRBJ2-7; possible D gene TRBD2, 6 bases. The CDR3 sequence is 14 residues long. V lost 5 bases, J lost 6 bases, and 17 bases lay in between. Germline CDR1 and CDR2: MDHEN and SYDVKM.

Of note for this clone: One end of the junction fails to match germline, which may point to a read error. The CDR3 loop is CASSIYYEQFF. CDR3 coding DNA: TGTGCCAGTAGTATCTACTATGAGCAGTTCTTC. The rearrangement links TRBV19 to TRBJ2-1; D call uncertain. The CDR3 totals 11 residues. CDR1 and CDR2 from the germline V gene are LNHDA and SQIVND (reference sequence).

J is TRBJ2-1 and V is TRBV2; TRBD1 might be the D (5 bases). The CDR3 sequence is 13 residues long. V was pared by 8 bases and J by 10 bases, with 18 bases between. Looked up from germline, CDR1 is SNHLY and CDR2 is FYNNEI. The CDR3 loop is CASFLEGVREQFF. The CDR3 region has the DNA TGTGCCAGCTTTCTCGAAGGGGTACGGGAGCAGTTCTTC.

CDR3 amino acids: CATNTNQGTGELFF. For the CDR3, the DNA is TGTGCCACCAATACAAACCAGGGCACCGGGGAGCTGTTTTTT. The chain employs TRBV24-1 and TRBJ2-2, with D possibly being TRBD1 (5 bases). The CDR3 has 14 amino acids. V gave up 8 bases and J gave up 4 bases, with 13 bases separating them. Germline CDR1 and CDR2: KGHDR and SFDVKD.

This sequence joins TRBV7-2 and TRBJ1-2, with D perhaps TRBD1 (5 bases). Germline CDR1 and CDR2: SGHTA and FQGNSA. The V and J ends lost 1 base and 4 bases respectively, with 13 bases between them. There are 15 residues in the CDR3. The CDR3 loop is CASSLVPQGGYGYTF. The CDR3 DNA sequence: TGTGCCAGCAGCTTAGTACCCCAGGGAGGCTATGGCTACACCTTC.

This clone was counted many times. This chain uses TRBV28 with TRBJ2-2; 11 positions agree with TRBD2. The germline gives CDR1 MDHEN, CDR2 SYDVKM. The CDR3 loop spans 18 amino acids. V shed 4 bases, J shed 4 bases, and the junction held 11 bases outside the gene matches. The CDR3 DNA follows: TGTGCCAGCAGTTGGCCGGGACTAGCGGTGGGGGCCACCGGGGAGCTGTTTTTT. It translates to CASSWPGLAVGATGELFF.

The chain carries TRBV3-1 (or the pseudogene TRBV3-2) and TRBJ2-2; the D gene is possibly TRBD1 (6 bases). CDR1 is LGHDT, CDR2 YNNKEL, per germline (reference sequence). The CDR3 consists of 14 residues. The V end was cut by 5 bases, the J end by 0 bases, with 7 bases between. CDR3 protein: CASSGTSNTGELFF. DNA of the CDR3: TGTGCCAGCAGCGGGACATCGAACACCGGGGAGCTGTTTTTT.

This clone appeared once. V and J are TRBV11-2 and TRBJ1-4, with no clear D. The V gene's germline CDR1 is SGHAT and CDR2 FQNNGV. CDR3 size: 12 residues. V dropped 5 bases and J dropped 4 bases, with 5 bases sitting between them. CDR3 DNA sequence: TGTGCCAGCAGCCAGGATAATGAAAAACTGTTTTTT. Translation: CASSQDNEKLFF.

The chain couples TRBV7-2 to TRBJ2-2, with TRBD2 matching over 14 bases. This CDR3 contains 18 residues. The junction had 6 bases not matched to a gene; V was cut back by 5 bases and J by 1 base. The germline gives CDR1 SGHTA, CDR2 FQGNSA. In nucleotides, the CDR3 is TGTGCCAGCAGCCTAGGACTAGCGGGAGGCCGGAACACCGGGGAGCTGTTTTTT. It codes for CASSLGLAGGRNTGELFF.

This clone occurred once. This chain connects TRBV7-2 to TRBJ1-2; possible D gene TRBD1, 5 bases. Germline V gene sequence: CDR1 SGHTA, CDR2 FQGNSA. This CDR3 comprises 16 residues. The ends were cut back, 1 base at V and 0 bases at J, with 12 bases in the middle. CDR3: CASSLEGALANYGYTF. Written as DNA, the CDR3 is TGTGCCAGCAGCTTAGAAGGGGCTTTAGCTAACTATGGCTACACCTTC. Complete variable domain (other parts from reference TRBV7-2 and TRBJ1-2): GAGVSQSPSNKVTEKGKDVELRCDPISGHTALYWYRQSLGQGLEFLIYFQGNSAPDKSGLPSDRFSAERTGGSVSTLTIQRTQQEDSAVYLCASSLEGALANYGYTFGSGTRLTVV.

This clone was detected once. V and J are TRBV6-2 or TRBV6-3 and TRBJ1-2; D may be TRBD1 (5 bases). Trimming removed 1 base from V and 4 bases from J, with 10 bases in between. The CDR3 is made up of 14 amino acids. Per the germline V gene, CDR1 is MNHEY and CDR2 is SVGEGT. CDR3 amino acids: CASSYFGTSYGYTF. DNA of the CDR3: TGTGCCAGCAGTTACTTCGGGACTTCCTATGGCTACACCTTC.

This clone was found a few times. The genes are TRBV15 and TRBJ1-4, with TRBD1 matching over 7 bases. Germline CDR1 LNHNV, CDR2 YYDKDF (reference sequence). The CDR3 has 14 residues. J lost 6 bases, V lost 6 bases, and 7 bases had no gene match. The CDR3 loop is CATRPGRGYEKLFF. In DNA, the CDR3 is TGTGCCACCAGACCGGGCAGGGGGTATGAAAAACTGTTTTTT.

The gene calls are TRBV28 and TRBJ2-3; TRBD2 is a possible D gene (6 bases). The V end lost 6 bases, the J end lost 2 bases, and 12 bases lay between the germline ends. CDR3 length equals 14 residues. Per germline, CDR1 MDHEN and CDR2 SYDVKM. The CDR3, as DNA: TGTGCCAGCAGCAAAGCGGGTAACACAGATACGCAGTATTTT. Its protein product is CASSKAGNTDTQYF.

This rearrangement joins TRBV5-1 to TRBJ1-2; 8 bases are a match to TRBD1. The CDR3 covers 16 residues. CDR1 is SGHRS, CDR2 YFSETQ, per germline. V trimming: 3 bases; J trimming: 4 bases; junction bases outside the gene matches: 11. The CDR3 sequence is CASSSSDRGGTYGYTF. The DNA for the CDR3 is TGCGCCAGCAGCTCCTCAGACAGGGGAGGAACCTATGGCTACACCTTC.

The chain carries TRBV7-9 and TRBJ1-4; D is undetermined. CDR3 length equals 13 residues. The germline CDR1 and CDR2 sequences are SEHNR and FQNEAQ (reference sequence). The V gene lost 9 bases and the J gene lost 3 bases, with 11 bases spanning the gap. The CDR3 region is CASGRAANEKLFF. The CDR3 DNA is TGTGCCAGTGGCCGCGCGGCTAATGAAAAACTGTTTTTT.

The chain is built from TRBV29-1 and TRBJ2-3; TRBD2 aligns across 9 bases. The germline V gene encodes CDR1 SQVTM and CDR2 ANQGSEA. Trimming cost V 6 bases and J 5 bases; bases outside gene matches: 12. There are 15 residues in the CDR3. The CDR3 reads CSVQSGGPPQDTQYF. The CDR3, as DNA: TGCAGCGTACAGAGCGGGGGGCCTCCACAAGATACGCAGTATTTT.

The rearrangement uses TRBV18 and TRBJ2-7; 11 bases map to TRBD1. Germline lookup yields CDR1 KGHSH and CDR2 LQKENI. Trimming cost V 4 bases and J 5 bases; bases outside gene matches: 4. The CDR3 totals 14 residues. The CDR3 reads CASSRTGGGDEQYF. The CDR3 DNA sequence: TGTGCCAGCTCACGGACAGGGGGCGGCGACGAGCAGTACTTC. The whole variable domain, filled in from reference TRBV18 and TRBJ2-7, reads NAGVMQNPRHLVRRRGQEARLRCSPMKGHSHVYWYRQLPEEGLKFMVYLQKENIIDESGMPKERFSAEFPKEGPSILRIQQVVRGDSAAYFCASSRTGGGDEQYFGPGTRLTVT.